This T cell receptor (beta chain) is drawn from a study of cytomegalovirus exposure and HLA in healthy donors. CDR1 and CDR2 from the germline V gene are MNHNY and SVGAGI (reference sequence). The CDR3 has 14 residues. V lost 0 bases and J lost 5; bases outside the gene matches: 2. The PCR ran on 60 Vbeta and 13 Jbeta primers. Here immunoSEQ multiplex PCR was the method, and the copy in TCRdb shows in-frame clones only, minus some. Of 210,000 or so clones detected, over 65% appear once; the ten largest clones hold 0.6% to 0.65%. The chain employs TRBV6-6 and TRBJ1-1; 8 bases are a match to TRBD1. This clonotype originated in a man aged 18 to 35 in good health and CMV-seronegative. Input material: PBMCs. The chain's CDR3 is CASSYSRGRTEAFF. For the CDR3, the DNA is TGTGCCAGCAGTTACTCCAGGGGGCGGACTGAAGCTTTCTTT.